Below are 13 T cell receptor beta chains sequenced from a single sample in a study of identical twins. TCRdb used MiXCR to reprocess the 5' RACE reads, holding one entry per CDR3 protein. The data contain more than 1.5 million distinct CDR3 sequences, about 30% of them singletons. The sequencing sample was made of cord blood. All receptors derive from a newborn girl in good health.

In this sample, this clonotype turned up a few times. This sequence joins TRBV5-1 and TRBJ2-1, with TRBD2 matching over 9 bases. V lost 5 bases and J lost 7; bases outside the gene matches: 10. CDR1 and CDR2 (germline): SGHRS, YFSETQ. The CDR3 extends over 15 amino acids. CDR3 bases: TGCGCCAGCAGACGGCACGGGACTAGCTGGAATGAGCAGTTCTTC. Its protein is CASRRHGTSWNEQFF.

The chain is built from TRBV20-1 and TRBJ2-5, with D possibly matching TRBD2 (5 bases). CDR3 length equals 13 residues. Germline V gene data show CDR1 as DFQATT and CDR2 as SNEGSKA (reference sequence). The germline V and J ends were trimmed by 3 bases and 2 bases, with 10 bases remaining between them. DNA for the CDR3: TGCAGTGCTAGCCAGAGGAGGCAAGAGACCCAGTACTTC. Translated: CSASQRRQETQYF.

The chain couples TRBV6-5 to TRBJ2-7, with 8 bases identical to TRBD1. The V and J ends lost 2 bases and 3 bases, in that order; junction bases with no gene match: 9. The germline CDR1 and CDR2 sequences are MNHEY and SVGAGI. CDR3 length: 16 residues. The CDR3 DNA reads TGTGCCAGCAGTTACAGCGACAGGGGATCAAGCTACGAGCAGTACTTC. Its translation: CASSYSDRGSSYEQYF.

The chain employs TRBV7-9 and TRBJ1-1, with D possibly being TRBD1 (5 bases). Deletions cut 4 bases from V and 5 bases from J, with 11 bases between. The CDR3 sequence is 13 residues long. The V gene's germline CDR1 is SEHNR and CDR2 FQNEAQ (reference sequence). Here the CDR3 DNA reads TGTGCCAGCAGCTGGCAGGAGGGGACTGAAGCTTTCTTT. As protein: CASSWQEGTEAFF. The full variable domain, with the rest looked up from reference TRBV7-9 and TRBJ1-1, is DTGVSQNPRHKITKRGQNVTFRCDPISEHNRLYWYRQTLGQGPEFLTYFQNEAQLEKSRLLSDRFSAERPKGSFSTLEIQRTEQGDSAMYLCASSWQEGTEAFFGQGTRLTVV.

This clonotype was picked up a small number of times. The chain has TRBV4-2 and TRBJ2-3, with D hard to call. Trimming took off 4 bases at V and 6 bases at J, with 14 bases between the two ends. CDR1 LGHNA and CDR2 YNFKEQ come from the germline V gene. The CDR3 totals 14 residues. CDR3 nucleotides: TGTGCCAGCAGCCCGTCTAGAGACCGCGATACGCAGTATTTT. Its translation is CASSPSRDRDTQYF.

The chain joins TRBV10-3 to TRBJ2-7, with D possibly being TRBD1 or TRBD2 (5 bases each). CDR1 and CDR2 (germline): ENHRY, SYGVKD. The V end lost 1 base, the J end lost 3 bases, and 7 bases lay between the germline ends. The CDR3 spans 13 residues. CDR3 protein: CAISEWDRYEQYF. The CDR3 DNA reads as TGTGCCATCAGTGAGTGGGACCGCTACGAGCAGTACTTC.

This clonotype was seen ten or more times. The chain couples TRBV28 to TRBJ2-7; 7 bases fit TRBD1. This CDR3 has 14 residues. Germline CDR1 MDHEN, CDR2 SYDVKM. With V trimmed by 6 bases and J by 3 bases, 8 bases remained unmatched. The CDR3 loop is CASSPSGDSYEQYF. The CDR3 DNA is TGTGCCAGCAGCCCTAGTGGGGACAGCTACGAGCAGTACTTC.

This clonotype was counted at least ten times. The genes are TRBV14 and TRBJ1-6, with TRBD1 matching over 8 bases. Germline V gene lookup returns CDR1 SGHDN and CDR2 FVKESK. V trimming: 0 bases; J trimming: 10 bases; junction bases outside the gene matches: 2. This CDR3 region has 14 residues. CDR3 region: CASSQDRGRSPLHF. The DNA of the CDR3 is TGTGCCAGCAGCCAAGACAGGGGGCGATCACCCCTCCACTTT.

This clonotype occurred a few times. This chain uses TRBV6-1 with TRBJ1-4; TRBD1 aligns across 7 bases. Unmatched junction bases numbered 8, after V lost 8 bases and J lost 5 bases. Germline CDR1 is MNHNS and CDR2 is SASEGT. This CDR3 spans 14 amino acids. The CDR3 is CASGGWDSNEKLFF. In DNA form, the CDR3 reads TGTGCCAGCGGGGGCTGGGACAGCAATGAAAAACTGTTTTTT.

This clonotype was observed a handful of times. CDR3 coding DNA: TGCAGTGCTGGCTCTATAGCGGGAGGGGAGACCCAGTACTTC. Amino acids: CSAGSIAGGETQYF. V is TRBV20-1 and J is TRBJ2-5, with 11 bases matching TRBD2. The germline V gene encodes CDR1 DFQATT and CDR2 SNEGSKA (reference sequence). The junction had 7 bases not matched to a gene; V was cut back by 5 bases and J by 5 bases. The CDR3 contains 14 residues.

This clonotype was counted between two and nine times. V usage is TRBV7-2 and J usage is TRBJ2-5; 12 bases agree with TRBD2. The CDR3 runs to 15 residues. Germline V gives CDR1 SGHTA, CDR2 FQGNSA. The J segment lost 11 bases and the V segment lost 4 bases, leaving 11 bases of the junction unmatched. The CDR3 DNA is TGTGCCAGCAGCTGGACTAGCGGGAATATCGATGAGCAGTACTTC. Its protein product is CASSWTSGNIDEQYF. The full variable domain, in which reference TRBV7-2 and TRBJ2-5 provide the parts outside the CDR3, is GAGVSQSPSNKVTEKGKDVELRCDPISGHTALYWYRQSLGQGLEFLIYFQGNSAPDKSGLPSDRFSAERTGGSVSTLTIQRTQQEDSAVYLCASSWTSGNIDEQYFGPGTRLLVL.

There are many counts of this clonotype. The chain combines TRBV2 with TRBJ1-2; TRBD1 aligns across 10 bases. Germline CDR1 SNHLY, CDR2 FYNNEI. The CDR3 spans 16 residues. V shed 2 bases and J 4 bases; nucleotides not matched to a gene: 7. CDR3 bases: TGTGCCAGCAGTGAACAGGGGACAGGGGTCGGCTATGGCTACACCTTC. It translates to CASSEQGTGVGYGYTF.

This clonotype was picked up a small number of times. CDR3: CASSLDSQGPEDTQYF. CDR3 DNA: TGTGCCAGCAGCCTTGATTCGCAGGGACCGGAAGATACGCAGTATTTT. V usage is TRBV4-2 and J usage is TRBJ2-3; D may correspond to TRBD1 or TRBD2 (5 bases each). V was pared by 4 bases and J by 5 bases, with 19 bases between. Germline loops: CDR1 LGHNA, CDR2 YNFKEQ. The CDR3 is made up of 16 amino acids.